The T cell receptor (beta chain) under discussion was sequenced for a study of blood T cell repertoires in COVID-19. Across the whole study: From the United States, Italy and Spain came samples of acute and convalescent COVID-19. The cDNA or gDNA used as material had been derived from T cells, B-cell-depleted T cells, or PBMCs.

Enrolment of Seattle patients took place during active infection, and they were followed longitudinally. This clone showed up just once. The trim removed 4 bases at V and 6 bases at J, leaving 16 bases unmatched. The V gene's germline CDR1 is LNHDA and CDR2 SQIVND (reference sequence). There are 18 residues in the CDR3. As processed by the authors: Amplifying reference gene primers gave estimates of nucleated cell counts. Measured with immunoSEQ multiplex PCR; TCRdb has only the in-frame clones, and not every one. Clonal size and the V and J genes are those of that table, whereas D and trimming came from the DNA. The profile shows 150,000 to 200,000 clones, roughly 78% of them singletons.

This sequence joins TRBV19 and TRBJ1-5; 9 nucleotides line up with TRBD1. The sample consisted of peripheral blood. This TCR came from a woman aged 55 to 70 with COVID-19, enrolled during active disease. The CDR3 sequence is CASSKTPGQGGEGQPQHF. DNA for the CDR3: TGTGCCAGTAGTAAAACCCCGGGACAGGGTGGGGAGGGTCAGCCCCAGCATTTT. The variable domain in full, completed from reference TRBV19 and TRBJ1-5, reads DGGITQSPKYLFRKEGQNVTLSCEQNLNHDAMYWYRQDPGQGLRLIYYSQIVNDFQKGDIAEGYSVSREKKESFPLTVTSAQKNPTAFYLCASSKTPGQGGEGQPQHFGDGTRLSIL.